This T cell receptor beta chain comes out of a study of tumor-infiltrating lymphocytes in primary liver carcinoma. Whole-study context: In every tissue type, samples returned a similar yield of roughly 3.65 to 7.5 million productive TCRbeta reads.

The authors made TCR beta cDNA from about 500 ng total RNA with a constant-region primer. Slightly modified ARM-PCR served as the procedure for the TCR beta libraries. These libraries came from three rounds of nested multiplex PCR. Running 10 cycles apiece, the first two PCR rounds relied on TRBV1-TRBV30 forward primers together with a C-beta reverse primer. TCRdb analysed the multiplex PCR reads with MiXCR anew, one entry per CDR3 protein. The sample has 300,000 to 350,000 distinct CDR3 sequences; 65% are singletons. RNA isolated from unsorted whole blood supplied the blood RNA, with germline DNA also extracted. None of the patients had received treatment, and all had chronic HBV infection. Around 4 milliliters of peripheral blood were collected before surgery. CDR1 and CDR2 (germline): MNHEY, SVGAGI. The length of the CDR3 is 14 residues. A word on this clonotype: Being one base from a much bigger clone, this may be a read error.

The chain links TRBV6-5 to TRBJ2-2; TRBD2 is a possible D gene (5 bases). The TCR was taken from a man in his forties with primary liver carcinoma and hepatitis B virus infection. Material: peripheral blood. CDR3 sequence (DNA): TGTGCCAACAGTTACTCGGGGAGCTCGGGGGAGCTGTTTTTT. It is translated as CANSYSGSSGELFF.